The rows below give T cell receptor beta chains drawn from one sample of a study of molecular identifiers for immune sequencing clone quantification. TCRdb recomputed calls from the PCR reads with MiXCR, one row per CDR3 protein. This sample has more than 50,000 distinct CDR3 sequences, with under 20% found just once. Sequences were obtained from naive CD8+ T cells from blood, with Jurkat cell RNA spiked in. These receptor sequences come from a human donor in good health. Some libraries in this study had Jurkat cell RNA spiked in. The CDR3 runs from the conserved cysteine through the conserved F or W. A D gene is named only where the DNA matches it firmly. Clone size is not always given. Where it is, it says once, few, many or a class for expanded clones.

clone size: few
D gene: NA
J gene: TRBJ2-3
V gene: TRBV7-8
CDR3 protein: CASSLGTDTRYF
CDR3 DNA: TGTGCCAGCAGCTTGGGAACAGATACGCGGTATTTT

clone size: many
D gene: NA
J gene: TRBJ2-1
V gene: TRBV29-1
CDR3 protein: CSVVWDNEQFF
CDR3 DNA: TGCAGCGTTGTTTGGGACAATGAGCAGTTCTTC

clone size: many
D gene: TRBD2
J gene: TRBJ2-7
V gene: TRBV10-3
CDR3 protein: CAISETLGVAGNSYEQYF
CDR3 DNA: TGTGCCATCAGTGAGACCCTTGGGGTAGCGGGGAACTCCTACGAGCAGTACTTC

clone size: once
D gene: NA
J gene: TRBJ2-1
V gene: TRBV7-8
CDR3 protein: CASSTTVGIPHSDEQFF
CDR3 DNA: TGTGCCAGCAGCACAACCGTCGGGATCCCCCACAGCGATGAGCAGTTCTTC

clone size: NA
D gene: NA
J gene: TRBJ2-7
V gene: TRBV24-1
CDR3 protein: CATSDPEIFSYEQYF
CDR3 DNA: TGTGCCACCAGTGATCCCGAGATTTTCTCCTACGAGCAGTACTTC

clone size: many
D gene: TRBD1
J gene: TRBJ1-1
V gene: TRBV4-3
CDR3 protein: CASSQVGGTGGTEAFF
CDR3 DNA: TGCGCCAGCAGCCAAGTGGGGGGCACAGGGGGCACTGAAGCTTTCTTT

clone size: few
D gene: TRBD2
J gene: TRBJ2-1
V gene: TRBV4-1
CDR3 protein: CASKIGLAGVEQFF
CDR3 DNA: TGCGCCAGCAAGATCGGACTAGCGGGAGTGGAGCAGTTCTTC

clone size: NA
D gene: NA
J gene: TRBJ2-7
V gene: TRBV21-1
CDR3 protein: CACGRTREQYF
CDR3 DNA: TGTGCCTGCGGGAGAACGCGTGAGCAGTACTTC

clone size: NA
D gene: NA
J gene: TRBJ2-7
V gene: TRBV6-5
CDR3 protein: CASSYSANYEQYF
CDR3 DNA: TGTGCCAGCAGCTACTCGGCCAACTACGAGCAGTACTTC

clone size: many
D gene: NA
J gene: TRBJ2-7
V gene: TRBV19
CDR3 protein: CASSIRGGNSYEQYF
CDR3 DNA: TGTGCCAGTAGTATTCGGGGCGGGAACTCCTACGAGCAGTACTTC

clone size: many
D gene: NA
J gene: TRBJ2-2
V gene: TRBV19
CDR3 protein: CASKARLGGELFF
CDR3 DNA: TGTGCCAGTAAGGCCCGTCTGGGCGGGGAGCTGTTTTTT

clone size: NA
D gene: NA
J gene: TRBJ2-7
V gene: TRBV7-2
CDR3 protein: CVSSLVGVRYERYF
CDR3 DNA: TGTGTCAGCAGCTTAGTGGGGGTTAGGTACGAGCGGTACTTC

clone size: many
D gene: TRBD1
J gene: TRBJ2-7
V gene: TRBV5-1
CDR3 protein: CASSDRQGAIFVYEQYF
CDR3 DNA: TGCGCCAGCAGCGATCGACAGGGGGCAATCTTCGTCTACGAGCAGTACTTC

clone size: medium-sized
D gene: NA
J gene: TRBJ2-3
V gene: TRBV28
CDR3 protein: CASSFYHESGTDTQYF
CDR3 DNA: TGTGCCAGCAGTTTCTACCATGAGTCGGGCACAGATACGCAGTATTTT

clone size: many
D gene: NA
J gene: TRBJ1-1
V gene: TRBV7-9
CDR3 protein: CASSHTSTTEAFF
CDR3 DNA: TGTGCCAGCAGCCATACAAGTACCACTGAAGCTTTCTTT

clone size: NA
D gene: NA
J gene: TRBJ2-7
V gene: TRBV7-9
CDR3 protein: CASSLGGGKYEQYF
CDR3 DNA: TGTGCCAGCAGCTTAGGCGGCGGAAAATACGAGCAGTACTTC

clone size: NA
D gene: NA
J gene: TRBJ1-5
V gene: TRBV11-2
CDR3 protein: CASSLSHPYQPQHF
CDR3 DNA: TGTGCCAGCAGTCTTAGCCACCCCTATCAGCCCCAGCATTTT

clone size: few
D gene: TRBD1
J gene: TRBJ2-7
V gene: TRBV24-1
CDR3 protein: CATSDWTGGEQYF
CDR3 DNA: TGTGCCACCAGTGATTGGACAGGGGGCGAGCAGTACTTC

clone size: NA
D gene: TRBD2
J gene: TRBJ2-2
V gene: TRBV7-8
CDR3 protein: CASSPTSGLNTGELFF
CDR3 DNA: TGTGCCAGCAGCCCTACTAGCGGACTTAACACCGGGGAGCTGTTTTTT

clone size: many
D gene: NA
J gene: TRBJ2-7
V gene: TRBV2
CDR3 protein: CASSEQRYLSYEQYF
CDR3 DNA: TGTGCCAGCAGTGAACAGCGGTACCTCTCCTACGAGCAGTACTTC

clone size: many
D gene: TRBD2
J gene: TRBJ2-5
V gene: TRBV6-1
CDR3 protein: CASKKRTSGSTETQYF
CDR3 DNA: TGTGCCAGCAAGAAGCGGACTAGCGGGAGTACGGAGACCCAGTACTTC

clone size: NA
D gene: NA
J gene: TRBJ2-1
V gene: TRBV9
CDR3 protein: CARTPRQGLFGEQFF
CDR3 DNA: TGTGCCCGCACCCCTCGGCAGGGTTTGTTCGGTGAGCAGTTCTTC

clone size: few
D gene: NA
J gene: TRBJ2-7
V gene: TRBV4-3
CDR3 protein: CASSQGHRDMSYEQYF
CDR3 DNA: TGCGCCAGCAGCCAAGGCCACCGGGACATGTCCTACGAGCAGTACTTC

clone size: many
D gene: NA
J gene: TRBJ2-7
V gene: TRBV6-5
CDR3 protein: CASSLSGNHEQYF
CDR3 DNA: TGTGCCAGCAGTTTATCGGGGAACCACGAGCAGTACTTC

clone size: few
D gene: NA
J gene: TRBJ2-7
V gene: TRBV4-1
CDR3 protein: CASSQGPFYTAEQYF
CDR3 DNA: TGCGCCAGCAGCCAAGGCCCCTTTTACACTGCCGAGCAGTACTTC

clone size: many
D gene: NA
J gene: TRBJ2-3
V gene: TRBV9
CDR3 protein: CASSVDYPRGVRTDTQYF
CDR3 DNA: TGTGCCAGCAGCGTTGACTACCCGAGAGGGGTAAGAACAGATACGCAGTATTTT

clone size: many
D gene: TRBD2
J gene: TRBJ2-3
V gene: TRBV4-1
CDR3 protein: CASRDRDYSTDTQYF
CDR3 DNA: TGCGCCAGCCGCGACCGGGACTACAGCACAGATACGCAGTATTTT

clone size: few
D gene: NA
J gene: TRBJ1-2
V gene: TRBV4-2
CDR3 protein: CASSQEAGTNYGYTF
CDR3 DNA: TGTGCCAGCAGCCAAGAAGCAGGGACAAACTATGGCTACACCTTC

clone size: NA
D gene: TRBD1
J gene: TRBJ1-6
V gene: TRBV27
CDR3 protein: CASSFIGQGGSPLRF
CDR3 DNA: TGTGCCAGCAGTTTTATCGGGCAGGGGGGTTCACCCCTCCGCTTT

clone size: NA
D gene: NA
J gene: TRBJ2-7
V gene: TRBV6-6
CDR3 protein: CASSYIPPEQYF
CDR3 DNA: TGTGCCAGCAGTTATATCCCCCCCGAGCAGTACTTC

clone size: NA
D gene: TRBD2
J gene: TRBJ2-7
V gene: TRBV29-1
CDR3 protein: CSVEDREGTSVPYEQYF
CDR3 DNA: TGCAGCGTTGAAGATAGAGAGGGGACTAGTGTGCCCTACGAGCAGTACTTC

clone size: many
D gene: NA
J gene: TRBJ2-7
V gene: TRBV12-3/TRBV12-4
CDR3 protein: CASGEGGRPYEQYF
CDR3 DNA: TGTGCCAGCGGGGAGGGGGGACGGCCCTACGAGCAGTACTTC

clone size: NA
D gene: TRBD2
J gene: TRBJ2-1
V gene: TRBV11-1
CDR3 protein: CASSLGGRHGDEQFF
CDR3 DNA: TGTGCCAGCAGCTTGGGCGGGAGACATGGCGATGAGCAGTTCTTC

clone size: NA
D gene: NA
J gene: TRBJ2-7
V gene: TRBV20-1
CDR3 protein: CSAPLGGPYEQYF
CDR3 DNA: TGCAGTGCCCCCCTGGGCGGTCCCTACGAGCAGTACTTC

clone size: NA
D gene: NA
J gene: TRBJ2-7
V gene: TRBV27
CDR3 protein: CASSLGRRSQEQYF
CDR3 DNA: TGTGCCAGCAGTCTGGGTCGGAGATCGCAAGAGCAGTACTTC

clone size: NA
D gene: TRBD2
J gene: TRBJ2-1
V gene: TRBV20-1
CDR3 protein: CSARDRVAGASYNEQFF
CDR3 DNA: TGCAGTGCTAGAGATCGAGTGGCGGGAGCCTCCTACAATGAGCAGTTCTTC

clone size: NA
D gene: NA
J gene: TRBJ1-6
V gene: TRBV10-2
CDR3 protein: CASSEWATATGVRSPLHF
CDR3 DNA: TGCGCCAGCAGTGAGTGGGCCACGGCGACGGGAGTCCGGTCACCCCTCCACTTT

clone size: many
D gene: TRBD2
J gene: TRBJ2-5
V gene: TRBV7-6
CDR3 protein: CASSPGTNLQETQYF
CDR3 DNA: TGTGCCAGCAGCCCTGGGACTAACCTCCAAGAGACCCAGTACTTC

clone size: NA
D gene: NA
J gene: TRBJ1-3
V gene: TRBV7-8
CDR3 protein: CASSLERNTIYF
CDR3 DNA: TGTGCCAGCAGCTTAGAAAGAAACACCATATATTTT

clone size: many
D gene: NA
J gene: TRBJ2-5
V gene: TRBV3-1
CDR3 protein: CASSPRQETQYF
CDR3 DNA: TGTGCCAGCAGCCCCCGCCAAGAGACCCAGTACTTC

clone size: many
D gene: NA
J gene: TRBJ2-7
V gene: TRBV6-1
CDR3 protein: CASSEGRYRGSSYEQYF
CDR3 DNA: TGTGCCAGCAGTGAGGGTCGTTACCGGGGAAGCTCCTACGAGCAGTACTTC

clone size: many
D gene: TRBD1
J gene: TRBJ1-5
V gene: TRBV28
CDR3 protein: CASSSGTGDNQPQHF
CDR3 DNA: TGTGCCAGCAGTAGCGGGACAGGGGATAATCAGCCCCAGCATTTT

clone size: NA
D gene: TRBD2
J gene: TRBJ2-5
V gene: TRBV20-1
CDR3 protein: CSARAGLAGGYPPLQETQYF
CDR3 DNA: TGCAGTGCTAGAGCGGGACTAGCGGGAGGGTACCCTCCTTTACAAGAGACCCAGTACTTC

clone size: few
D gene: NA
J gene: TRBJ2-7
V gene: TRBV5-1
CDR3 protein: CASSGWAGDGEQYF
CDR3 DNA: TGCGCCAGCAGCGGGTGGGCAGGGGACGGCGAGCAGTACTTC

clone size: many
D gene: TRBD1
J gene: TRBJ2-7
V gene: TRBV13
CDR3 protein: CASSPPDRGGAEQYF
CDR3 DNA: TGTGCCAGCAGCCCGCCGGACAGGGGAGGTGCCGAGCAGTACTTC

clone size: once
D gene: NA
J gene: TRBJ1-2
V gene: TRBV28
CDR3 protein: CASSLEGRVYGYTF
CDR3 DNA: TGTGCCAGCAGTTTAGAGGGGAGGGTCTATGGCTACACCTTC

clone size: many
D gene: NA
J gene: TRBJ2-1
V gene: TRBV18
CDR3 protein: CASSPPGNEQFF
CDR3 DNA: TGTGCCAGCTCACCCCCCGGCAATGAGCAGTTCTTC

clone size: few
D gene: NA
J gene: TRBJ2-1
V gene: TRBV9
CDR3 protein: CASSVGETYNEQFF
CDR3 DNA: TGTGCCAGCAGCGTGGGGGAGACCTACAATGAGCAGTTCTTC

clone size: NA
D gene: TRBD1
J gene: TRBJ2-1
V gene: TRBV25-1
CDR3 protein: CAINLNRGRAPRNEQFF
CDR3 DNA: TGTGCCATCAATCTCAACAGGGGGCGAGCTCCTCGGAATGAGCAGTTCTTC

clone size: NA
D gene: TRBD2
J gene: TRBJ2-3
V gene: TRBV27
CDR3 protein: CASSSSLIAGEGTDTQYF
CDR3 DNA: TGTGCCAGCAGTTCCTCTTTGATAGCGGGAGAGGGCACAGATACGCAGTATTTT

clone size: NA
D gene: NA
J gene: TRBJ1-5
V gene: TRBV5-3
CDR3 protein: CASGERFSQPQHF
CDR3 DNA: TGTGCCAGCGGTGAACGGTTCAGTCAGCCCCAGCATTTT

clone size: many
D gene: NA
J gene: TRBJ2-7
V gene: TRBV27
CDR3 protein: CASSLSGGPEQYF
CDR3 DNA: TGTGCCAGCAGTTTATCCGGGGGCCCCGAGCAGTACTTC

clone size: many
D gene: TRBD2
J gene: TRBJ2-7
V gene: TRBV28
CDR3 protein: CASSFGLAGEKYF
CDR3 DNA: TGTGCCAGCAGTTTCGGACTAGCGGGAGAAAAGTACTTC